The clone carrying this TCR beta chain was counted at least ten times. These data are taken from a study of regulatory T cells in long-lasting Graves disease. Time point described: newly diagnosed GD, antithyroid drugs for less than 3 months. There was RNA extracted from PBMCs, and the TCR library was made from it. iRepertoire HTBI primers and Arm-PCR of CDR3 regions built TCR beta libraries. TCRdb used MiXCR to reprocess the multiplex PCR reads, holding one entry per CDR3 protein. The sample shows around 240,000 distinct CDR3 sequences, 18% of them seen only once. CDR3 length: 17 amino acids. CDR1 and CDR2 from the germline V gene are SEHNR and FQNEAQ (reference sequence). The trim removed 0 bases at V and 1 base at J, leaving 8 bases unmatched. The same data also went into a second study, on T cells in Graves' hyperthyroidism and ophthalmopathy.

The material sequenced was peripheral blood mononuclear cells (PBMCs), taken at new diagnosis, from a patient treated with antithyroid drugs. The source of this sequence is a woman in her thirties with Graves disease. This sequence joins TRBV7-9 and TRBJ1-1, with 7 bases fitting TRBD1. CDR3 bases: TGTGCCAGCAGCTTAGCGCTGGGACAGACCCCGAACACTGAAGCTTTCTTT. It is translated as CASSLALGQTPNTEAFF.